The clone carrying this T cell receptor beta chain was detected ten times or more. The CDR3 has 12 amino acids. Trimming cost V 5 bases and J 3 bases; bases outside gene matches: 1. The data belong to a study of T cells in Graves' hyperthyroidism and ophthalmopathy. Duration under 3 months, a NOSPECS grade of at least 4, and a Clinical Activity Score of at least 3 characterized the ophthalmopathy patients. Amplification yielded TCR beta CDR3 regions, with RNA transcripts as the source. The primer set for the first-round RT-PCR of the TCR CDR3 was HTBI. TCRdb called the multiplex PCR reads again in MiXCR, with one record for every CDR3 protein. The table has 300,000 to 350,000 distinct CDR3 sequences, 15% to 20% seen once; the top ten hold 15% to 19%.

This TCR was sampled from a middle-aged woman with Graves' ophthalmopathy. Source material: blood. The chain links TRBV12-3 or TRBV12-4 to TRBJ2-7, with 7 bases lining up with TRBD1. The CDR3 DNA is TGTGCCAGCAGTCGACAGGGCTACGAGCAGTACTTC. This gives the protein CASSRQGYEQYF.